This TCR beta chain was documented in a study of cytomegalovirus exposure and HLA in healthy donors. Findings of the study overall: A link between a missense DCLRE1C variant and TCR beta V- and J-gene trimming emerged from a later analysis. Segments of the TCR beta V type were, in most cases, productive about 87% or about 30% of the time in an earlier analysis. Excluded: some indistinguishable V segments such as TRBV6-2 and TRBV6-3. Analysis performed later found roughly 17,000 TCR beta sequences associated with HLA alleles at 0.05 false discovery rate.

Of note for this clone: Its antigen remains unknown.

With 60 Vbeta and 13 Jbeta primers, the PCR was carried out. The data were produced by immunoSEQ multiplex PCR, yet TCRdb's version contains in-frame clones alone and is incomplete. This table has 130,000 to 150,000 clones, roughly four fifths appearing once. Trimming took off 2 bases at V and 2 bases at J, with 13 bases between the two ends. In germline, CDR1 is MNHEY, CDR2 SVGAGI. The CDR3 has 16 amino acids. The J gene is TRBJ2-1, the V gene TRBV6-5; tentatively, D is TRBD2 (6 bases). Sequencing was done on a sample of PBMCs. The receptor comes from a man in his forties in good health and CMV-seropositive. In DNA, the CDR3 is TGTGCCAGCAGTTACCGACATCTAGCGCCCTACAATGAGCAGTTCTTC. Its protein is CASSYRHLAPYNEQFF.